The 13 T cell receptor beta chains in this list originate from one sample, sequenced in a study of OX40 agonist ivuxolimab in advanced cancers. The library came from the immunoSEQ multiplex PCR assay. The table comes from immuneACCESS by way of TCRdb, which keeps in-frame sequences with V and J called. Part of the clones is missing from these tables; in studies checked, under half for an unresolved V gene and the rest for unknown reasons. This sample holds 80,000 to 130,000 clones; about nine tenths were observed only once. Roughly 0.3% of the sample is taken by the ten largest. Sequenced here: CD4+ or CD8+ T cells sorted from blood, sampled in a trial of the OX40 agonist ivuxolimab. The origin of the receptors is an adult with an advanced solid tumor such as melanoma, head and neck, liver or kidney cancer.

The rearrangement links TRBV7-2 to TRBJ1-1; no definite D call. CDR1 SGHTA and CDR2 FQGNSA come from the germline V gene. The CDR3 length is 13 residues. Trimming pared 1 base from V and 6 bases from J, leaving 9 bases between. DNA of the CDR3: TGTGCCAGCAGCTTAGGTCAAGGCCCTGAAGCTTTCTTT. Amino acid sequence: CASSLGQGPEAFF.

The chain combines TRBV28 with TRBJ1-1, with D unresolved. There are 12 residues in the CDR3. The germline V and J ends were trimmed by 2 bases and 3 bases, with 4 bases remaining between them. Per germline, CDR1 MDHEN and CDR2 SYDVKM. The CDR3 bases are TGTGCCAGCAGTTTACGGGACACTGAAGCTTTCTTT. Its translation: CASSLRDTEAFF.

V usage is TRBV7-8 and J usage is TRBJ2-7, with D perhaps matching TRBD1 or TRBD2 (6 bases each). Deletions cut 1 base from V and 1 base from J, with 11 bases between. The CDR3 runs 15 residues. The germline gives CDR1 SGHVS, CDR2 FQNEAQ. In nucleotides, the CDR3 is TGTGCCAGCAGCTTAGTGCAGGGGAGGTCCTACGAGCAGTACTTC. This encodes CASSLVQGRSYEQYF.

This rearrangement joins TRBV14 to TRBJ2-7, with 9 positions matching TRBD2. Germline loops: CDR1 SGHDN, CDR2 FVKESK. V gave up 3 bases and J gave up 2 bases; unmatched junction bases: 5. This CDR3 comprises 15 residues. CDR3 residues: CASSQSSGAAYEQYF. The CDR3 DNA follows: TGTGCCAGCAGCCAGTCTAGCGGGGCCGCCTACGAGCAGTACTTC.

V usage is TRBV28 and J usage is TRBJ1-4; no definite D call. The V gene's germline CDR1 is MDHEN and CDR2 SYDVKM. The V end was cut by 3 bases, the J end by 7 bases, with 12 bases between. This CDR3 region has 14 residues. As DNA, the CDR3 is TGTGCCAGCAGTTTGCTGAGGTTCGGTGAAAAACTGTTTTTT. Translation gives CASSLLRFGEKLFF.

V and J are TRBV6-1 and TRBJ1-4, with D possibly TRBD1 on 5 matching bases. This CDR3 is 13 amino acids long. Germline V gene data show CDR1 as MNHNS and CDR2 as SASEGT. V gave up 6 bases and J gave up 4 bases, with 9 bases separating them. The CDR3 spells CASRGTFNEKLFF. DNA for the CDR3: TGTGCCAGCAGGGGGACCTTTAATGAAAAACTGTTTTTT.

J is TRBJ2-3 and V is TRBV18, with D perhaps being TRBD1 or TRBD2 (5 bases each). V lost 6 bases, J lost 1 base, and 14 bases lay in between. Germline V lookup: CDR1 KGHSH, CDR2 LQKENI. There are 15 residues in the CDR3. The CDR3 spells CASSPWGSGTDTQYF. CDR3 nucleotide sequence: TGTGCCAGCTCGCCCTGGGGGTCTGGCACAGATACGCAGTATTTT.

The chain links TRBV28 to TRBJ1-4; TRBD1 might be the D (5 bases). In germline, CDR1 is MDHEN, CDR2 SYDVKM. The CDR3 length is 16 residues. The germline V and J ends were trimmed by 3 bases and 5 bases, with 16 bases remaining between them. DNA of the CDR3: TGTGCCAGCAGTTTCCCCTTAGCAGGGATAAATGAAAAACTGTTTTTT. It yields the protein CASSFPLAGINEKLFF. Variable domain in full (rest from reference TRBV28 and TRBJ1-4): DVKVTQSSRYLVKRTGEKVFLECVQDMDHENMFWYRQDPGLGLRLIYFSYDVKMKEKGDIPEGYSVSREKKERFSLILESASTNQTSMYLCASSFPLAGINEKLFFGSGTQLSVL.

The rearrangement links TRBV5-4 to TRBJ1-5, with no clear D. In germline, CDR1 is SGHNT, CDR2 YYREEE (reference sequence). The CDR3 is 13 residues long. Trimming shortened V by 0 bases and J by 4 bases, and 5 bases separated the two germline ends. CDR3 sequence: CASSLGRNQPQHF. The CDR3 DNA reads TGTGCCAGCAGCTTGGGCAGAAATCAGCCCCAGCATTTT.

CDR3 sequence (DNA): TGTGCCAGCAGTCGTAGCGGGGGACGCACAGATACGCAGTATTTT. It codes for CASSRSGGRTDTQYF. The gene calls are TRBV6-5 and TRBJ2-3, with 9 bases that match TRBD2. There are 15 residues in the CDR3. Germline V gene data show CDR1 as MNHEY and CDR2 as SVGAGI. V was clipped by 5 bases and J by 1 base; unmatched bases: 4.

This clone was seen once. The chain carries TRBV5-1 and TRBJ2-5, with 9 bases aligning to TRBD2. The CDR3 is made up of 15 amino acids. From germline, CDR1 is SGHRS and CDR2 YFSETQ. The junction had 8 bases not matched to a gene; V was cut back by 4 bases and J by 4 bases. CDR3 amino acids: CASSGGRGSRETQYF. The CDR3 DNA reads as TGCGCCAGCAGCGGCGGGAGGGGGTCGCGAGAGACCCAGTACTTC.

J is TRBJ2-1 and V is TRBV19, with TRBD1 matching over 10 bases. This CDR3 comprises 16 residues. Trimming cost V 5 bases and J 4 bases; bases outside gene matches: 8. Germline V CDR1 and CDR2: LNHDA, SQIVND (reference sequence). In nucleotides, the CDR3 is TGTGCCAGTAGTTCACCCGGGACAGGGGTATACAATGAGCAGTTCTTC. Protein product: CASSSPGTGVYNEQFF.

The CDR3 bases are TGTGCCAGTAGGACGGGTGAAAAACTGTTTTTT. Amino acid sequence: CASRTGEKLFF. The genes are TRBV19 and TRBJ1-4; D remains unclear. V shed 6 bases and J shed 7 bases, with 6 bases lying between them. CDR3 length equals 11 residues. Germline CDR1 is LNHDA and CDR2 is SQIVND (reference sequence). Looking up the rest from reference TRBV19 and TRBJ1-4 gives the full variable domain: DGGITQSPKYLFRKEGQNVTLSCEQNLNHDAMYWYRQDPGQGLRLIYYSQIVNDFQKGDIAEGYSVSREKKESFPLTVTSAQKNPTAFYLCASRTGEKLFFGSGTQLSVL.